The 9 T cell receptor beta chains below all came from one sample that was sequenced in a study of neoadjuvant anti-PD-1 for oral cavity cancer. Only in-frame clones appear in the TCRdb table, and some are missing; sequencing was by immunoSEQ multiplex PCR. The sample holds about 17,000 clones, about 70% seen once. The specimen was PBMCs, collected before nivolumab (anti-PD-1) treatment. These receptors all stem from a person aged 35-79 years with oral cavity squamous cell carcinoma.

In its sample, this clone was seen a few times. The chain employs TRBV6-4 and TRBJ2-3; 8 nucleotides line up with TRBD2. The germline CDR1 and CDR2 sequences are MRHNA and SNTAGT. The trim removed 6 bases at V and 4 bases at J, leaving 3 bases unmatched. The CDR3 has 13 amino acids. CDR3 sequence: CASSQRESDTQYF. As DNA, the CDR3 is TGTGCCAGCAGCCAGCGGGAGTCAGATACGCAGTATTTT.

The chain carries TRBV5-1 and TRBJ2-3; 10 nucleotides agree with TRBD1. Trimming took 4 bases from V and 5 from J; bases not matched to a gene: 10. Germline values: CDR1 SGHRS, CDR2 YFSETQ. The CDR3 totals 16 residues. CDR3 sequence: CASSEDRGTFGDTQYF. In DNA, the CDR3 is TGCGCCAGCAGCGAGGACAGGGGGACTTTTGGAGATACGCAGTATTTT.

The chain employs TRBV5-8 and TRBJ2-5; 9 nucleotides align to TRBD1. Germline CDR1 SGHTS, CDR2 YDEGEE. The CDR3 loop spans 14 amino acids. V trimming: 4 bases; J trimming: 5 bases; junction bases outside the gene matches: 6. Here the CDR3 DNA reads TGTGCCAGCAGCGGGGGTGGACAGGGGGAGACCCAGTACTTC. Translating gives CASSGGGQGETQYF.

This clone was counted between two and nine times. The chain employs TRBV10-1 and TRBJ2-7; TRBD2 is a possible D gene (5 bases). Germline CDR1 and CDR2: WNHNN and SYGVQD (reference sequence). The CDR3 extends over 13 amino acids. Deletions cut 0 bases from V and 5 bases from J, with 8 bases between. The CDR3 nucleotides read TGCGCCAGCAGTGAGTCGGAGGTCAACGAGCAGTACTTC. Its protein is CASSESEVNEQYF.

This chain joins TRBV9 and TRBJ2-2; 7 bases agree with TRBD2. After removal of 3 bases from V and 5 bases from J, the junction contained 7 bases not matched to a gene. Germline V gene data show CDR1 as SGDLS and CDR2 as YYNGEE. The CDR3 length is 15 residues. CDR3 DNA: TGTGCCAGCAGCGACGTAAGCGGGACGACCGGGGAGCTGTTTTTT. Translation gives CASSDVSGTTGELFF.

The table lists this clone with a count of one. The rearrangement joins TRBV7-2 to TRBJ1-1; 7 bases are shared with TRBD1. V dropped 5 bases and J dropped 5; count of bases not matched to a gene: 8. The CDR3 covers 14 residues. Germline V gene sequence: CDR1 SGHTA, CDR2 FQGNSA. This CDR3 is CASSPDGQETEAFF. CDR3 bases: TGTGCCAGCAGCCCCGACGGACAGGAGACTGAAGCTTTCTTT. Based on the CDR3 plus reference TRBV7-2 and TRBJ1-1, the full variable domain is GAGVSQSPSNKVTEKGKDVELRCDPISGHTALYWYRQSLGQGLEFLIYFQGNSAPDKSGLPSDRFSAERTGGSVSTLTIQRTQQEDSAVYLCASSPDGQETEAFFGQGTRLTVV.

The V and J genes are TRBV5-1 and TRBJ2-1, with D perhaps being TRBD1 or TRBD2 (5 bases each). The V gene lost 1 base and the J gene lost 5 bases, with 13 bases spanning the gap. Germline CDR1 is SGHRS and CDR2 is YFSETQ. This CDR3 is built from 15 residues. The CDR3 coding sequence is TGCGCCAGCAGCTTGCCAGGGAGTAGCAACAATGAGCAGTTCTTC. It specifies CASSLPGSSNNEQFF.

The chain couples TRBV7-9 to TRBJ2-5; unclear D gene. V lost 1 base and J lost 3, with 6 bases in between. The CDR3 has 13 residues. CDR1 is SEHNR, CDR2 FQNEAQ, per germline (reference sequence). The CDR3 DNA is TGTGCCAGCAGCTTAGGAGGTGAAGAGACCCAGTACTTC. Residues: CASSLGGEETQYF. The full variable domain, completed using reference TRBV7-9 and TRBJ2-5, is DTGVSQNPRHKITKRGQNVTFRCDPISEHNRLYWYRQTLGQGPEFLTYFQNEAQLEKSRLLSDRFSAERPKGSFSTLEIQRTEQGDSAMYLCASSLGGEETQYFGPGTRLLVL.

The chain recombines TRBV15 with TRBJ2-7; 10 bases fit TRBD2. V dropped 2 bases and J dropped 7; count of bases not matched to a gene: 8. Germline loops: CDR1 LNHNV, CDR2 YYDKDF (reference sequence). This CDR3 is built from 15 residues. Here the CDR3 DNA reads TGTGCCACCAGCAGACAAACTAGCGGGACTGGGGAGCAGTACTTC. This codes for CATSRQTSGTGEQYF. The variable domain in full, completed from reference TRBV15 and TRBJ2-7, reads DAMVIQNPRYQVTQFGKPVTLSCSQTLNHNVMYWYQQKSSQAPKLLFHYYDKDFNNEADTPDNFQSRRPNTSFCFLDIRSPGLGDTAMYLCATSRQTSGTGEQYFGPGTRLTVT.